This T cell receptor (beta chain) was documented in a study of cytotoxic CD8 clonotypes in ibrutinib-treated CLL. About the study: Response samples were drawn at a median of about twelve months of treatment, range 6 to 36. Points from the study as a whole: Clonality increased at ibrutinib response and stayed stable in sustained remission. At progression, however, it fell back toward baseline. Baseline clonality exceeded age-matched healthy donors and tracked circulating CD8+ T-cell counts. Public clonotypes were rare and shrank or held steady on treatment.

In the case of this clone: The antigen remains undetermined.

The data were produced by immunoSEQ multiplex PCR, yet TCRdb's version contains in-frame clones alone and is incomplete. The table records about 14,000 clones, around 68% of them present only once. Specimen: PBMCs, collected before ibrutinib treatment. The sequence was collected from a human donor with chronic lymphocytic leukemia.

The CDR3 is CASSPRTGVNNEQFF. CDR3 DNA sequence: TGTGCCAGCAGCCCCCGGACAGGGGTGAACAATGAGCAGTTCTTC. The J gene is TRBJ2-1, the V gene TRBV7-9, with TRBD1 identical over 9 bases. Germline V gene sequence: CDR1 SEHNR, CDR2 FQNEAQ (reference sequence). CDR3 length: 15 residues. V lost 5 bases and J lost 5; bases outside the gene matches: 7.